A selection of T cell receptor beta chains follows, all from one sample in a study of beta chain features in type 1 diabetes. Only in-frame clones appear in the TCRdb table, and some are missing; sequencing was by immunoSEQ multiplex PCR. This table holds around 180,000 clones, less than 10% found once. Sequenced material: central memory CD4+ T cells from blood. The receptor source for this set is a man aged 18 to 29 with type 1 diabetes. Each CDR3 is given with its conserved first and last residue. The D gene is left open where the match is weak. The listing skips clone size in some rows; elsewhere it reads once, few, many or a size class.

.,few,TRBJ1-2,TRBV28,CASSLNYGYTF,TGTGCCAGCAGCCTGAACTATGGCTACACCTTC
.,few,TRBJ2-3,TRBV29-1,CSVGIDRSYTQYF,TGCAGCGTTGGGATTGACAGATCCTATACGCAGTATTTT
.,few,TRBJ2-7,TRBV4-2,CASSQDLTALTYEQYF,TGTGCCAGCAGCCAAGATCTGACAGCATTGACCTACGAGCAGTACTTC
TRBD2,.,TRBJ2-3,TRBV7-9,CASSLGGGGARTDTQYF,TGTGCCAGCAGCTTAGGAGGCGGGGGGGCCCGCACAGATACGCAGTATTTT
TRBD2,few,TRBJ2-1,TRBV15,CATSRTSGGNEQFF,TGTGCCACCAGCAGGACTAGCGGGGGGAATGAGCAGTTCTTC
TRBD2,.,TRBJ2-5,TRBV7-2,CASSSEREGTQYF,TGTGCCAGCAGCTCTGAGCGGGAGGGGACCCAGTACTTC
TRBD1,few,TRBJ1-3,TRBV18,CASSPRPGQDSGNTIYF,TGTGCCAGCTCACCTAGGCCGGGACAGGACTCTGGAAACACCATATATTTT
TRBD1,few,TRBJ1-1,TRBV18,CASSPPGQSNTEAFF,TGTGCCAGCTCACCACCGGGACAGTCGAACACTGAAGCTTTCTTT
.,.,TRBJ2-7,TRBV21-1,CASSKDPPTGGGYEQYF,TGTGCCAGCAGCAAAGACCCTCCGACAGGGGGTGGGTACGAGCAGTACTTC
.,few,TRBJ2-5,TRBV2,CASSETPRETQYF,TGTGCCAGCAGTGAAACCCCCCGGGAGACCCAGTACTTC
TRBD1,few,TRBJ2-3,TRBV9,CASSGAGGADTQYF,TGTGCCAGCAGCGGCGCAGGGGGCGCAGATACGCAGTATTTT
.,.,TRBJ2-5,TRBV19,CASSIRETQYF,TGTGCCAGTAGTATCAGGGAGACCCAGTACTTC
.,few,TRBJ1-3,TRBV7-2,CASSLVAAGRGNTIYF,TGTGCCAGCAGCTTAGTCGCGGCAGGGCGTGGGAACACCATATATTTT
TRBD2,.,TRBJ2-6,TRBV19,CASSPGLAGLSGANVLTF,TGTGCCAGTAGCCCGGGACTAGCGGGCCTCTCTGGGGCCAACGTCCTGACTTTC
TRBD1,.,TRBJ1-1,TRBV19,CASSVHRDREAFF,TGTGCCAGTAGTGTCCACCGGGACAGGGAAGCTTTCTTT
.,.,TRBJ1-1,TRBV4-2,CASSQDRSGGETEAFF,TGTGCCAGCAGCCAAGATCGGTCGGGGGGAGAAACTGAAGCTTTCTTT
TRBD2,few,TRBJ2-5,TRBV5-4,CASSPKLAGQETQYF,TGTGCCAGCAGCCCCAAACTAGCGGGGCAAGAGACCCAGTACTTC
.,.,TRBJ1-2,TRBV4-3,CASSHSGMAF,TGCGCCAGCAGCCATTCAGGGATGGCCTTC
.,.,TRBJ2-5,TRBV4-3,CASSHSWGVQETQYF,TGCGCCAGCAGCCACTCATGGGGGGTCCAAGAGACCCAGTACTTC